One sample yielded the 4 T cell receptor beta chains listed below, sequenced in a study of post-analysis software for immune sequencing data. Study-wide findings and caveats: TRBV5-6, TRBV5-1 and TRBV20-1 belonged to a set of about five TRBV segments that were more frequent in patients than controls.

These receptors are not linked to any known antigen. Tagging with unique molecular identifiers was a feature of the TCR beta cDNA libraries. One entry per CDR3 protein results from TCRdb running MiXCR on the PCR reads. The table lists fewer than 850,000 distinct CDR3 sequences, 25% to 30% of them singletons. Sequences were obtained from blood. Source of these receptors: a girl aged 10-17 years with multiple sclerosis.

The table lists this clonotype with a few counts. The chain couples TRBV14 to TRBJ2-7; D gene ambiguous. Germline CDR1 and CDR2: SGHDN and FVKESK. The CDR3 length is 14 residues. V shed 1 base and J shed 6 bases, with 13 bases lying between them. CDR3 sequence reads: CASSQGWDVREQYF. The CDR3 nucleotides read TGTGCCAGCAGCCAAGGCTGGGATGTCCGCGAGCAGTACTTC.

The V call is TRBV28, the J call TRBJ1-1, with D possibly being TRBD1 (6 bases). Trimming cost V 8 bases and J 4 bases, with 20 bases left between them. The CDR3 is 15 amino acids. Germline V gene lookup returns CDR1 MDHEN and CDR2 SYDVKM. The CDR3 loop is CASPGTPTERTEAFF. CDR3 sequence (DNA): TGTGCCAGCCCCGGGACACCTACCGAACGCACTGAAGCTTTCTTT.

The chain employs TRBV28 and TRBJ2-7, with a weak D call TRBD1 (6 bases). The germline V gene encodes CDR1 MDHEN and CDR2 SYDVKM. Trimming left V 7 bases short and J 5 bases short, with 24 bases between. The CDR3 extends over 16 amino acids. The CDR3 loop reads CASNSRGQGNFHEQYF. The DNA of the CDR3 is TGTGCCAGCAACTCTCGGGGCCAGGGGAATTTCCACGAGCAGTACTTC.

As DNA, the CDR3 is TGTGCCACCAACCAAGAGACTAGCCCCTACAATGAGCAGTTCTTC. This encodes CATNQETSPYNEQFF. The chain combines TRBV2 with TRBJ2-1; TRBD2 matches 7 bases. The length of the CDR3 is 15 residues. Germline V gene sequence: CDR1 SNHLY, CDR2 FYNNEI. J gave up 2 bases and V 10 bases, and 11 bases lay outside the gene matches.